A single sample gave rise to the 9 T cell receptor beta chains below, sequenced in a study of vaccination and CD4 T cells after COVID-19. Their antigen targets remain unknown. Treatment indicated: roughly 11-day PBMC culture with coronavirus spike peptide pools or control peptides (ViraFEST assay). At the Johns Hopkins FTIC core, DNA taken from cultured CD4+ T cells was sequenced by way of the Oncomine TCR Beta short-read assay. MiXCR, run by TCRdb on the PCR reads, gives a single entry per CDR3 protein. The repertoire holds about 15,000 distinct CDR3 sequences, approximately 71% seen once, with roughly 18% in the top ten. Material: CD4+ T cells from blood, cultured in vitro. The receptors derive from a human donor who had recovered from COVID-19.

This clonotype occurred a few times. The J gene is TRBJ1-6, the V gene TRBV7-6, with TRBD1 identical over 8 bases. The V segment lost 7 bases and the J segment 9 bases; nucleotides outside the gene matches: 8. Germline values: CDR1 SGHVS, CDR2 FNYEAQ. CDR3 size: 14 residues. This chain's CDR3 is CASTFGQGGSPLHF. The CDR3 DNA is TGTGCCAGCACCTTTGGACAGGGTGGTTCACCCCTCCACTTT.

The chain uses TRBV7-6 and TRBJ1-1; D is possibly TRBD1 (5 bases). This CDR3 region has 15 residues. Per germline, CDR1 SGHVS and CDR2 FNYEAQ. The V end was cut by 1 base, the J end by 1 base, with 10 bases between. The CDR3 reads CASSLVQGSNTEAFF. The CDR3 DNA sequence: TGTGCCAGCAGCTTAGTGCAGGGCTCGAACACTGAAGCTTTCTTT. Based on the CDR3 plus reference TRBV7-6 and TRBJ1-1, the full variable domain is GAGVSQSPRYKVTKRGQDVALRCDPISGHVSLYWYRQALGQGPEFLTYFNYEAQQDKSGLPNDRFSAERPEGSISTLTIQRTEQRDSAMYRCASSLVQGSNTEAFFGQGTRLTVV.

V and J are TRBV10-3 and TRBJ1-1; the D is unclear. The germline V gene encodes CDR1 ENHRY and CDR2 SYGVKD. The CDR3 contains 11 residues. V was pared by 0 bases and J by 8 bases, with 4 bases between. CDR3 sequence reads: CAISESREAFF. The DNA of the CDR3 is TGTGCCATCAGTGAGTCGAGGGAAGCTTTCTTT.

The chain uses TRBV6-2 or TRBV6-3 and TRBJ1-5, with unresolved D. The CDR3 contains 13 residues. Germline V lookup: CDR1 MNHEY, CDR2 SVGEGT. Trimming pared 6 bases from V and 3 bases from J, leaving 9 bases between. The CDR3 DNA reads as TGTGCCAGCAGCCAACTGACCAATCAGCCCCAGCATTTT. Translated: CASSQLTNQPQHF.

V gene TRBV20-1 combines with J gene TRBJ1-1; 8 positions match TRBD1. V was clipped by 5 bases and J by 6 bases; unmatched bases: 8. This CDR3 has 13 amino acids. CDR1 is DFQATT and CDR2 is SNEGSKA in the germline V gene (reference sequence). The CDR3 region is CSAGPTGESEAFF. In nucleotides, the CDR3 is TGCAGTGCTGGCCCGACAGGGGAGTCTGAAGCTTTCTTT.

This clonotype is medium-sized in the sample. The chain combines TRBV20-1 with TRBJ1-3; D is perhaps TRBD1 (5 bases). The ends were cut back, 3 bases at V and 4 bases at J, with 7 bases in the middle. The CDR3 runs 12 residues. Germline V gene sequence: CDR1 DFQATT, CDR2 SNEGSKA (reference sequence). CDR3 in amino acids: CSASRQGNTIYF. The CDR3, as DNA: TGCAGTGCTAGTAGACAGGGAAACACCATATATTTT.

The chain employs TRBV7-2 and TRBJ1-5, with D perhaps matching TRBD1 (6 bases). The V and J ends lost 1 base and 3 bases respectively, with 10 bases between them. The CDR3 consists of 15 residues. The germline V gene has CDR1 SGHTA and CDR2 FQGNSA. The CDR3 DNA follows: TGTGCCAGCAGCTTAGGGGGGGGCACCAATCAGCCCCAGCATTTT. Translating gives CASSLGGGTNQPQHF.

The chain recombines TRBV12-3 or TRBV12-4 with TRBJ1-3; the D gene is possibly TRBD1 (6 bases). V was trimmed by 5 bases and J by 4 bases, leaving 18 bases between them. The CDR3 is made up of 16 amino acids. This CDR3 reads CASSPRGSGGGNTIYF. The CDR3 region has the DNA TGTGCCAGCAGTCCAAGGGGGTCGGGGGGCGGAAACACCATATATTTT.

In the case of this clonotype: At one end the junction does not follow the germline gene, possibly because of a read error. The V call is TRBV4-2, the J call TRBJ2-7; the match to TRBD2 covers 8 bases. Germline CDR1 reads LGHNA; CDR2 reads YNFKEQ. The CDR3 sequence is 12 residues long. The DNA for the CDR3 is TGTGCCGGCAGCCTGAGCGGGAGAGGGCAGTACTTC. Encoded protein: CAGSLSGRGQYF.